One sample yielded the 13 T cell receptor beta chains listed below, sequenced in a study of blood T cell repertoires in COVID-19. The data were produced by immunoSEQ multiplex PCR, yet TCRdb's version contains in-frame clones alone and is incomplete. Of some 44,000 clones in the sample, about 80% were seen once. Sample: peripheral blood. All receptors come from a woman in her sixties with acute or convalescent COVID-19.

The chain is built from TRBV12-5 and TRBJ2-1; 9 bases map to TRBD1. This CDR3 spans 14 amino acids. After removal of 4 bases from V and 4 bases from J, the junction contained 2 bases not matched to a gene. CDR1 and CDR2 from the germline V gene are LGHNT and FRNRAP. The CDR3 DNA reads as TGTGCTAGTGGTTCGGGACAGGGTTACAATGAGCAGTTCTTC. Translating it yields CASGSGQGYNEQFF.

V is TRBV6-5 and J is TRBJ2-3; 9 bases map to TRBD2. Trimming removed 6 bases from V and 4 bases from J; junction bases left unmatched: 8. This CDR3 is 15 amino acids long. The germline gives CDR1 MNHEY, CDR2 SVGAGI. CDR3 in amino acids: CASRAPAGGADTQYF. CDR3 sequence (DNA): TGTGCCAGCAGGGCGCCAGCGGGGGGTGCAGATACGCAGTATTTT.

The CDR3 nucleotides are TGTGCCTGGAGGCCCCTTTCCCAGCGAGGGGGCGTCCACAATGAGCAGTTCTTC. Its translation is CAWRPLSQRGGVHNEQFF. J is TRBJ2-1 and V is TRBV30; 7 bases are shared with TRBD1. This CDR3 contains 18 residues. CDR1 is GTSNPN, CDR2 SVGIG, per germline (reference sequence). V lost 3 bases to trimming and J lost 5 bases; unmatched junction nucleotides: 19.

The chain uses TRBV6-5 and TRBJ1-2; D unclear. There are 12 residues in the CDR3. Germline V CDR1 and CDR2: MNHEY, SVGAGI. Trimming stripped 5 bases from V and 4 bases from J, with 8 bases between. The CDR3 bases are TGTGCCAGCAGTCGAGACTTCTATGGCTACACCTTC. Its translation is CASSRDFYGYTF.

V is TRBV7-9 and J is TRBJ2-2, with D unclear. Per the germline V gene, CDR1 is SEHNR and CDR2 is FQNEAQ (reference sequence). V lost 5 bases and J lost 0, with 13 bases in between. The CDR3 totals 16 residues. Written as DNA, the CDR3 is TGTGCCAGCAGCCCCCCCGACACCGCGAACACCGGGGAGCTGTTTTTT. This sequence encodes CASSPPDTANTGELFF.

The chain joins TRBV7-2 to TRBJ1-1, with 10 nucleotides matching TRBD1. CDR3 size: 15 residues. The germline gives CDR1 SGHTA, CDR2 FQGNSA. V shed 5 bases, J shed 7 bases, and the junction held 10 bases outside the gene matches. CDR3 DNA sequence: TGTGCCAGCAGCGAAGTGACAGGGGGCCACGGTGAAGCTTTCTTT. Protein sequence: CASSEVTGGHGEAFF.

The chain employs TRBV5-6 and TRBJ1-1, with D tentatively TRBD1 (5 bases). Germline V gene data show CDR1 as SGHDT and CDR2 as YYEEEE. V was clipped by 2 bases and J by 2 bases, with 10 bases between them. This CDR3 is 14 amino acids long. CDR3 sequence: CASSFETANTEAFF. The CDR3 coding sequence is TGTGCCAGCAGCTTCGAGACAGCAAACACTGAAGCTTTCTTT.

J is TRBJ1-2 and V is TRBV24-1; 10 bases agree with TRBD1. Germline trimming cut 11 bases from V and 8 bases from J; bases unmatched to any gene: 7. This CDR3 is 12 amino acids long. The germline V gene encodes CDR1 KGHDR and CDR2 SFDVKD. The CDR3 DNA is TGTGCCAATACCGGGACAGGGGAGGGCTACACCTTC. Residues: CANTGTGEGYTF.

The V and J genes are TRBV4-1 and TRBJ2-3; D is ambiguous. The germline CDR1 and CDR2 sequences are MGHRA and YSYEKL. CDR3 length equals 14 residues. The V and J ends lost 1 base and 2 bases respectively, with 7 bases between them. Here the CDR3 reads CASSQGETTDTQYF. In nucleotides, the CDR3 is TGCGCCAGCAGCCAAGGCGAAACCACAGATACGCAGTATTTT.

This clone was seen a handful of times. The CDR3, as DNA: TGTGCCAGCAGTCTCCAACAGGGAAGGAGTCAGCCCCAGCATTTT. As protein: CASSLQQGRSQPQHF. The V call is TRBV27, the J call TRBJ1-5, with D tentatively TRBD1 (6 bases). Germline-derived CDR1 and CDR2 are MNHEY and SMNVEV (reference sequence). V was shortened by 5 bases and J by 6 bases, with 17 bases between the two germline ends. The CDR3 length is 15 residues.

The J gene is TRBJ2-7, the V gene TRBV9; D gene uncertain. V was clipped by 0 bases and J by 4 bases, with 14 bases between them. The CDR3 runs to 15 residues. The germline V gene has CDR1 SGDLS and CDR2 YYNGEE. CDR3 sequence reads: CASSVVAGPPYEQYF. For the CDR3, the DNA is TGTGCCAGCAGCGTAGTTGCTGGCCCTCCTTACGAGCAGTACTTC. Together with reference TRBV9 and TRBJ2-7, the CDR3 gives the full variable domain: DSGVTQTPKHLITATGQRVTLRCSPRSGDLSVYWYQQSLDQGLQFLIQYYNGEERAKGNILERFSAQQFPDLHSELNLSSLELGDSALYFCASSVVAGPPYEQYFGPGTRLTVT.

This rearrangement joins TRBV2 to TRBJ2-6, with 11 nucleotides matching TRBD1. The junction had 5 bases not matched to a gene; V was cut back by 9 bases and J by 1 base. The CDR3 totals 16 residues. Germline V CDR1 and CDR2: SNHLY, FYNNEI. The CDR3 sequence: CARDRGLYSGANVLTF. The CDR3 DNA follows: TGTGCCAGGGACAGGGGGCTATATTCTGGGGCCAACGTCCTGACTTTC. The variable domain in full, with the rest retrieved from reference TRBV2 and TRBJ2-6, is EPEVTQTPSHQVTQMGQEVILRCVPISNHLYFYWYRQILGQKVEFLVSFYNNEISEKSEIFDDQFSVERPDGSNFTLKIRSTKLEDSAMYFCARDRGLYSGANVLTFGAGSRLTVL.

The rearrangement links TRBV2 to TRBJ2-3; TRBD2 matches at 7 bases. CDR3 length: 16 residues. V lost 7 bases, J lost 2 bases, and 12 bases stayed unmatched. Germline V gives CDR1 SNHLY, CDR2 FYNNEI. In nucleotides, the CDR3 is TGTGCCAGCAAGGCCCTCGGGGGGAAGACCACAGATACGCAGTATTTT. This gives the protein CASKALGGKTTDTQYF.